One sample yielded the 9 T cell receptor beta chains listed below, sequenced in a study of blood T cell repertoires in COVID-19. Data came from immunoSEQ multiplex PCR; TCRdb stores just in-frame clones and leaves some out. The data contain roughly 250,000 clones, under 85% of them singletons. The material sequenced was peripheral blood. The receptors shown here come from a human donor in a cohort sampled during active COVID-19.

In this sample, this clone turned up once. The chain links TRBV5-1 to TRBJ2-2; D call uncertain. The CDR3 consists of 13 residues. Between the trimmed V and J ends, which lost 6 bases and 1 base, there was a span of 7 bases. Germline V gene data show CDR1 as SGHRS and CDR2 as YFSETQ. The CDR3 coding sequence is TGCGCCAGCAATTCGGGGAACACCGGGGAGCTGTTTTTT. Residues: CASNSGNTGELFF.

The chain combines TRBV5-1 with TRBJ1-2; 7 bases map to TRBD1. Germline values: CDR1 SGHRS, CDR2 YFSETQ. The CDR3 covers 15 residues. V gave up 1 base and J gave up 8 bases; unmatched junction bases: 11. The CDR3 region is CASSLPRQGGQGYTF. CDR3 nucleotides: TGCGCCAGCAGCTTGCCCCGACAGGGAGGTCAAGGCTACACCTTC.

This chain links TRBV5-4 with TRBJ2-3; the match to TRBD1 covers 9 bases. This CDR3 region has 15 residues. Trimming cost V 1 base and J 1 base; bases outside gene matches: 1. CDR1 and CDR2 (germline): SGHNT, YYREEE (reference sequence). CDR3 loop: CASSLTGGGTDTQYF. Written as DNA, the CDR3 is TGTGCCAGCAGCTTGACAGGGGGCGGCACAGATACGCAGTATTTT.

This chain links TRBV9 with TRBJ2-1; D possibly corresponds to TRBD1 (5 bases). The CDR3 totals 15 residues. V was clipped by 0 bases and J by 2 bases, with 9 bases between them. The germline V gene has CDR1 SGDLS and CDR2 YYNGEE. The CDR3 protein is CASSVVTGAYNEQFF. The DNA of the CDR3 is TGTGCCAGCAGCGTAGTAACAGGCGCCTACAATGAGCAGTTCTTC.

J is TRBJ2-2 and V is TRBV24-1; D is unclear. The V end was cut by 4 bases, the J end by 7 bases, with 12 bases between. From germline, CDR1 is KGHDR and CDR2 SFDVKD. The CDR3 is 14 amino acids. This chain's CDR3 is CATSDHPYNGELFF. The DNA of the CDR3 is TGTGCCACCAGTGACCACCCCTATAACGGGGAGCTGTTTTTT.

This clone was detected once. The chain recombines TRBV6-6 with TRBJ2-7, with 9 bases fitting TRBD1. Germline assignment: CDR1 MNHNY and CDR2 SVGAGI (reference sequence). V shed 4 bases and J 3 bases; nucleotides not matched to a gene: 7. The CDR3 consists of 15 residues. The CDR3: CASSSTGTGIYEQYF. CDR3 bases: TGTGCCAGCAGTTCAACCGGGACAGGGATCTACGAGCAGTACTTC.

This chain connects TRBV3-1 (or the pseudogene TRBV3-2) to TRBJ2-2, with D tentatively TRBD1 (6 bases). V was clipped by 5 bases and J by 2 bases, with 12 bases between them. Germline CDR1 LGHDT, CDR2 YNNKEL (reference sequence). The length of the CDR3 is 15 residues. The CDR3: CASSAGVQNTGELFF. The CDR3 region has the DNA TGTGCCAGCAGCGCAGGGGTCCAAAACACCGGGGAGCTGTTTTTT.

This rearrangement joins TRBV7-2 to TRBJ2-1; D might be TRBD1 (6 bases). CDR3 length equals 15 residues. The V end was cut by 0 bases, the J end by 8 bases, with 14 bases between. Germline values: CDR1 SGHTA, CDR2 FQGNSA. The DNA for the CDR3 is TGTGCCAGCAGCTTAGCCGGGCAGGGGATAGATGAGCAGTTCTTC. This sequence encodes CASSLAGQGIDEQFF.

In its sample, this clone was seen once. The J gene is TRBJ1-1, the V gene TRBV7-9, with TRBD1 matching over 7 bases. CDR3 length: 17 residues. CDR1 is SEHNR and CDR2 is FQNEAQ in the germline V gene (reference sequence). Trimming at V came to 5 bases and at J to 5 bases, leaving 17 bases not matched to a gene. In DNA form, the CDR3 reads TGTGCCAGCAGCCTTTTTTTCGGGACAGAGGTTGGAACTGAAGCTTTCTTT. Translated, it gives CASSLFFGTEVGTEAFF.